The sample holds one count of the clone carrying this T cell receptor beta chain. Its antigen is not identified. RNA transcripts served as the template for amplifying TCR beta CDR3 regions. The primer set for the first-round RT-PCR of the TCR CDR3 was HTBI. MiXCR, run by TCRdb on the multiplex PCR reads, gives a single entry per CDR3 protein. Seen here are about 410,000 distinct CDR3 sequences, around 15% observed once, and the top ten hold around 14%. Diagnosis rested on symptoms, serum thyroxine and TRAb, thyroid ultrasound, and orbital computed tomography. This CDR3 is 14 amino acids long. Germline V lookup: CDR1 MNHGY, CDR2 SAAAGT. V lost 6 bases, J lost 5 bases, and 10 bases stayed unmatched. This specimen belongs to a study of T cells in Graves' hyperthyroidism and ophthalmopathy. Overall study findings and caveats: In the analysis, a 13 V-J model separated ophthalmopathy from stable hyperthyroidism. Most thyroid-expanded clonotypes above 0.001 were also found in blood.

Input material: blood. The chain carries TRBV6-8 and TRBJ2-7; 7 nucleotides agree with TRBD2. The sequence came from a young man with Graves' ophthalmopathy. This chain's CDR3 is CASSNRTSAHEQYF. In DNA, the CDR3 is TGTGCCAGCAGCAACAGAACTAGCGCCCACGAGCAGTACTTC.